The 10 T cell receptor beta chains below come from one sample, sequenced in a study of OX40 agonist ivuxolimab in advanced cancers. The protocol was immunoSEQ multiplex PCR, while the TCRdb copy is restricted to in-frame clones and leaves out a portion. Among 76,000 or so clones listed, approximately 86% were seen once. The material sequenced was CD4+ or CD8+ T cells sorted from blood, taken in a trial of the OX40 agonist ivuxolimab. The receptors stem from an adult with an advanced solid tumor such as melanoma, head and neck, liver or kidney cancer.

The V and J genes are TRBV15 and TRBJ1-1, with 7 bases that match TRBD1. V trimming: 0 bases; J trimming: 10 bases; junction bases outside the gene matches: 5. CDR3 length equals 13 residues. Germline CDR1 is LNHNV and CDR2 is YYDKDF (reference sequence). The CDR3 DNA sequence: TGTGCCACCAGCAGAGATTACCGACAGGGAGCTTTCTTT. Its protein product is CATSRDYRQGAFF.

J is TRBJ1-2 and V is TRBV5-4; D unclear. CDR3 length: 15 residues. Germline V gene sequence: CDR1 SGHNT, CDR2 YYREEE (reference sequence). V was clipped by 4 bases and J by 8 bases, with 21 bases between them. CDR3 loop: CASSEQSTDLLGYTF. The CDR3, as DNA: TGTGCCAGCAGCGAGCAAAGTACGGACCTCTTAGGCTACACCTTC. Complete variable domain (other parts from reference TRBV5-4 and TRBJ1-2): ETGVTQSPTHLIKTRGQQVTLRCSSQSGHNTVSWYQQALGQGPQFIFQYYREEENGRGNFPPRFSGLQFPNYSSELNVNALELDDSALYLCASSEQSTDLLGYTFGSGTRLTVV.

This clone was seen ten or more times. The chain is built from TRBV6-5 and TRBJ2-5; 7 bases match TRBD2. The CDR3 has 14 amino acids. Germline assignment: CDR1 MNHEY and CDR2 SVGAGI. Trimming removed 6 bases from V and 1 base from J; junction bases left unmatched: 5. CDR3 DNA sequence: TGTGCCAGCAGCCCAAGGACTAGCCAAGAGACCCAGTACTTC. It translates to CASSPRTSQETQYF.

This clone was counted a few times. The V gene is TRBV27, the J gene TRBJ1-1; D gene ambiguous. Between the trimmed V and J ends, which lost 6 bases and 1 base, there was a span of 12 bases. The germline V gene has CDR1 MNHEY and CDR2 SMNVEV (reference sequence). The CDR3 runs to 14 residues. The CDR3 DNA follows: TGTGCCAGCAGGCCACGGGGTTGGAACACTGAAGCTTTCTTT. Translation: CASRPRGWNTEAFF.

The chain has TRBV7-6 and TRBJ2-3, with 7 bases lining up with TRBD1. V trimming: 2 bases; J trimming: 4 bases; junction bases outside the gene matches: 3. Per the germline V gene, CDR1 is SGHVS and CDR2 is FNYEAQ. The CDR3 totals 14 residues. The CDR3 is CASSLLQGSDTQYF. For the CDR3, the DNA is TGTGCCAGCAGCTTACTACAGGGGTCAGATACGCAGTATTTT.

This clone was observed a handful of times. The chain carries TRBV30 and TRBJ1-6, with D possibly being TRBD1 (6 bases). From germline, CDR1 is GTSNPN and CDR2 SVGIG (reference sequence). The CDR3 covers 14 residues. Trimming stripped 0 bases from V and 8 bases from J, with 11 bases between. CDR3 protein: CAWSVLRGDSPLHF. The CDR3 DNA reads TGTGCCTGGAGTGTACTCAGGGGTGATTCACCCCTCCACTTT.

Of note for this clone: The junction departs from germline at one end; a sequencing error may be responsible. CDR3 DNA sequence: TGTGCCAGCACCTCTTACCCGTTCCAAGCTAACTCTGGCTACACCTTC. It yields the protein CASTSYPFQANSGYTF. V usage is TRBV28 and J usage is TRBJ1-2; D not resolved. This CDR3 has 16 amino acids. CDR1 is MDHEN and CDR2 is SYDVKM in the germline V gene.

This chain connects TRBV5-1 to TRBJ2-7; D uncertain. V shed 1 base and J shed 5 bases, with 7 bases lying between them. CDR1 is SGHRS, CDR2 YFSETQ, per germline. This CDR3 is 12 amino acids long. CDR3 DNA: TGCGCCAGCAGCTTGAAGATGGACGAGCAGTACTTC. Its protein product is CASSLKMDEQYF. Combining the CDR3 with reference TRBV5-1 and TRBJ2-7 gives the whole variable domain KAGVTQTPRYLIKTRGQQVTLSCSPISGHRSVSWYQQTPGQGLQFLFEYFSETQRNKGNFPGRFSGRQFSNSRSEMNVSTLELGDSALYLCASSLKMDEQYFGPGTRLTVT.

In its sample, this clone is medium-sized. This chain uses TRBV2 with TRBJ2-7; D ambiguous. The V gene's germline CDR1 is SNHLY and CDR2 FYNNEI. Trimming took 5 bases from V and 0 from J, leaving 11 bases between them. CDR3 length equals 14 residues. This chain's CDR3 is CASSLRTLSYEQYF. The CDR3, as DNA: TGTGCCAGCAGTTTGCGAACTCTCTCCTACGAGCAGTACTTC.

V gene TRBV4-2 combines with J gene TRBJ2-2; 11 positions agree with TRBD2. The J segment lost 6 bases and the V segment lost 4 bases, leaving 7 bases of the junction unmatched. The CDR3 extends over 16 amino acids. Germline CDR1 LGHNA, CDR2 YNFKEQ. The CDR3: CASSPHSGRDPGELFF. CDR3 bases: TGTGCCAGCAGCCCACATAGCGGGAGGGATCCCGGGGAGCTGTTTTTT.